This T cell receptor beta chain was identified in a study of T-cell memory formation after mild COVID-19. Study-wide background: In these data, TCR clusters were largely donor specific.

As regards this clonotype: Its specificity is not known.

5'RACE primed from the constant segment yielded TCR alpha and TCR beta cDNA libraries bearing sample barcodes and UMIs. Each CDR3 protein is one row after TCRdb ran MiXCR on the 5' RACE reads. Here the sample spans hundreds of thousands of distinct CDR3 sequences, approximately 21% being singletons. Study results and caveats: Contracting clones from day 15 to 85 showed balanced CD4/CD8; later expanders favored CD4+. Some clones that responded were present in memory (sampled pre-infection), which suggests cross-reactive memory joined.

The V gene's germline CDR1 is SGHTA and CDR2 FQGNSA. J gave up 4 bases and V 5 bases, and 12 bases lay outside the gene matches. This CDR3 is 16 amino acids long. This TCR derives from an adult woman who had mild COVID-19 (a few samples of this study predate the infection). Cell type and time point are not known. V gene TRBV7-2 combines with J gene TRBJ1-2, with TRBD1 matching over 8 bases. Input material: PBMCs or a T cell subset sorted from them (not recorded which). The CDR3 DNA reads TGTGCCAGCAGCCCAACCGGGACAGGCTCTAGCTATGGCTACACCTTC. Amino acid sequence: CASSPTGTGSSYGYTF. Full variable domain (outside the CDR3, taken from reference TRBV7-2 and TRBJ1-2): GAGVSQSPSNKVTEKGKDVELRCDPISGHTALYWYRQSLGQGLEFLIYFQGNSAPDKSGLPSDRFSAERTGGSVSTLTIQRTQQEDSAVYLCASSPTGTGSSYGYTFGSGTRLTVV.